This TCR beta chain was sequenced for a study of T-cell reconstitution after alpha-beta-depleted transplantation in children. J was trimmed by 3 bases and V by 5 bases; bases with no gene match: 10. Germline CDR1 and CDR2: SGHAT and FQNNGV. The CDR3 sequence is 16 residues long. Preparing the TCRbeta library involved the use of unique molecular identifiers. Each CDR3 protein is one row after TCRdb ran MiXCR on the PCR reads. In the table there are hundreds of thousands of distinct CDR3 sequences, 16% of which are singletons. The sample here was PBMCs from the stem cell graft donor, taken from the stem cell graft. The source is a human donor who donated a stem cell graft to a child with acute myeloid leukemia. V usage is TRBV11-2 and J usage is TRBJ1-3, with 7 nucleotides matching TRBD1. The DNA of the CDR3 is TGTGCCAGCAGCGACTCGACAGGGTTGGGTGGAAACACCATATATTTT. This sequence encodes CASSDSTGLGGNTIYF.